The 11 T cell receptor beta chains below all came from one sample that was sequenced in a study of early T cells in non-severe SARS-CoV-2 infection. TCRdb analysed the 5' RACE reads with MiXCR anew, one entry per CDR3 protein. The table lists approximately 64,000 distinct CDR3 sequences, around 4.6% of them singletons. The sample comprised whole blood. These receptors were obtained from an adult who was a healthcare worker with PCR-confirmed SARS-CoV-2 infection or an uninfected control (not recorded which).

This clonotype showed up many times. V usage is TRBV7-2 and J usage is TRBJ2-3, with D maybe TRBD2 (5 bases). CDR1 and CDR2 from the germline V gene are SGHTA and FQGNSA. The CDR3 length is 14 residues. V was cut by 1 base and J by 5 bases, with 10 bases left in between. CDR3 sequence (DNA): TGTGCCAGCAGCTTAGACGGGGTACAAGATACGCAGTATTTT. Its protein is CASSLDGVQDTQYF.

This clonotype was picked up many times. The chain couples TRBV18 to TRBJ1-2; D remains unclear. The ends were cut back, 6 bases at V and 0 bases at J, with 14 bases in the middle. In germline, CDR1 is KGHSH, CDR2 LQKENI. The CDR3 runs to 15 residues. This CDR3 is CASSPGEITNYGYTF. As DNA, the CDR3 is TGTGCCAGCTCTCCTGGGGAAATAACTAACTATGGCTACACCTTC.

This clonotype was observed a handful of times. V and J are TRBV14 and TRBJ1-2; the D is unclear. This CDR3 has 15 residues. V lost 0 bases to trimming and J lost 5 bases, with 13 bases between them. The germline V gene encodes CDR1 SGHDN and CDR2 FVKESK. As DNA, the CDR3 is TGTGCCAGCAGCCAAGAAATCCCCCGGGGTTATGGCTACACCTTC. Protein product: CASSQEIPRGYGYTF.

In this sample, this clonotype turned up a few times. DNA of the CDR3: TGTGCCACACCCCGGGTTCAAGAGACCCAGTACTTC. Its protein is CATPRVQETQYF. The chain carries TRBV24-1 and TRBJ2-5, with D hard to call. The germline V gene has CDR1 KGHDR and CDR2 SFDVKD. The V end lost 10 bases, the J end lost 2 bases, and 10 bases lay between the germline ends. The CDR3 extends over 12 amino acids.

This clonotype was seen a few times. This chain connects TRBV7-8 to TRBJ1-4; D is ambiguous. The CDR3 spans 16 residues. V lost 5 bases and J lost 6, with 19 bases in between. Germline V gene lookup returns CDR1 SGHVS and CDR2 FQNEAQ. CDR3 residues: CASSPTRAHQDEKLFF. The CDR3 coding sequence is TGTGCCAGCAGCCCCACCCGGGCCCATCAGGATGAAAAACTGTTTTTT. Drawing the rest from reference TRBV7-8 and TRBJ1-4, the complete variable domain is GAGVSQSPRYKVAKRGQDVALRCDPISGHVSLFWYQQALGQGPEFLTYFQNEAQLDKSGLPSDRFFAERPEGSVSTLKIQRTQQEDSAVYLCASSPTRAHQDEKLFFGSGTQLSVL.

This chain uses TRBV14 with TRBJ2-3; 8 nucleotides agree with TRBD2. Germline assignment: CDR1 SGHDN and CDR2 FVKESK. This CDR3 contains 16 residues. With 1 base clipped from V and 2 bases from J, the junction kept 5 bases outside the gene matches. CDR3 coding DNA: TGTGCCAGCAGCCAAGGACTAGCGCGGTTCACAGATACGCAGTATTTT. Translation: CASSQGLARFTDTQYF.

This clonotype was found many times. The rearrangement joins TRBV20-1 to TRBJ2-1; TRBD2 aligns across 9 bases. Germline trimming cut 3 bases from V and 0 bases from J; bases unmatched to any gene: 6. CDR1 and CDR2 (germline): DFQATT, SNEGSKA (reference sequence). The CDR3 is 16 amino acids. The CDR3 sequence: CSARNLAGTSYNEQFF. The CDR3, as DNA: TGCAGTGCTAGGAATCTAGCGGGGACCTCCTACAATGAGCAGTTCTTC.

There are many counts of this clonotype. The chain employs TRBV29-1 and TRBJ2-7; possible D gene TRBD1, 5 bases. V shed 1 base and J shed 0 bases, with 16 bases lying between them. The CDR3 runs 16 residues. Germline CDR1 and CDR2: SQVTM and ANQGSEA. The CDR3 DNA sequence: TGCAGCGTTGAAGGTGGGCCAGGGATCAGCTCCTACGAGCAGTACTTC. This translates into CSVEGGPGISSYEQYF.

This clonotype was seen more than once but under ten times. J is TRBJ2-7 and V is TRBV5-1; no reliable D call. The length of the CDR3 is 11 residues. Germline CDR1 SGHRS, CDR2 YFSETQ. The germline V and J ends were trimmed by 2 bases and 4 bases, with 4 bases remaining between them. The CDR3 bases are TGCGCCAGCAGCTTTGGGTACGAGCAGTACTTC. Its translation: CASSFGYEQYF.

CDR3 region: CSAQEETQYF. The CDR3 region has the DNA TGCAGTGCACAAGAAGAGACCCAGTACTTC. The chain combines TRBV20-1 with TRBJ2-5; D call uncertain. The CDR3 is 10 residues long. Germline V gene sequence: CDR1 DFQATT, CDR2 SNEGSKA (reference sequence). V lost 6 bases to trimming and J lost 3 bases, with 5 bases between them.

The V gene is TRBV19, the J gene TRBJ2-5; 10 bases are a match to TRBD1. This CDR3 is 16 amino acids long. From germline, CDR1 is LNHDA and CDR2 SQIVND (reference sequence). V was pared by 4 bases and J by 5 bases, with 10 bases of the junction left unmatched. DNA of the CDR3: TGTGCCAGTAGTAGATCGGGGACAGGGGACGAGGAGACCCAGTACTTC. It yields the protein CASSRSGTGDEETQYF.